These T cell receptor beta chains were read from a single sample in a study of blood T cell repertoires in COVID-19. Measured with immunoSEQ multiplex PCR; TCRdb has only the in-frame clones, and not every one. The repertoire holds around 190,000 clones, 70% to 90% seen once, with approximately 23% in the top ten. Sequences were obtained from PBMCs or T cells enriched from blood (not recorded which). Receptors were obtained from a woman aged 40-49 years in a cohort exposed to, infected with or recovered from COVID-19 (not recorded which). CDR3s include the opening cysteine and the closing phenylalanine or tryptophan. A D gene is named only where the DNA matches it firmly. Clone size is shown for a subset of rows, as once, few, many or a class of expanded clone.

D	size	J	V	CDR3	DNA
NA	NA	TRBJ2-5	TRBV12-2	CASRLEERERETQYF	TGTGCAAGTCGCTTAGAGGAGCGGGAGAGGGAGACCCAGTACTTC
TRBD1	NA	TRBJ2-3	TRBV5-1	CASSPRTGMGTDTQYF	TGCGCCAGCAGCCCACGGACAGGGATGGGCACAGATACGCAGTATTTT
TRBD1	NA	TRBJ2-3	TRBV9	CASSVGWTGYTDTQYF	TGTGCCAGCAGCGTGGGATGGACAGGGTACACAGATACGCAGTATTTT
NA	NA	TRBJ2-7	TRBV6-1	CASSELSPPGYEQYF	TGTGCCAGCAGTGAATTGAGCCCACCGGGTTACGAGCAGTACTTC
NA	NA	TRBJ1-3	TRBV7-8	CASSGGTGNTIYF	TGTGCCAGCAGCGGGGGGACTGGAAACACCATATATTTT
TRBD2	NA	TRBJ2-3	TRBV7-6	CASSYGLVLGNPTDTQYF	TGTGCCAGCAGCTACGGACTAGTTCTTGGAAACCCCACAGATACGCAGTATTTT
TRBD1	NA	TRBJ2-1	TRBV27	CASSLWVVSEQGAYNEQFF	TGTGCCAGCAGTTTATGGGTCGTAAGCGAACAGGGGGCCTACAATGAGCAGTTCTTC
TRBD1	NA	TRBJ1-2	TRBV19	CASGRQGDYGYTF	TGTGCCAGTGGGAGACAGGGAGACTATGGCTACACCTTC
NA	NA	TRBJ1-1	TRBV28	CASSSASEKNTEAFF	TGTGCCAGCAGTTCCGCAAGTGAGAAGAACACTGAAGCTTTCTTT
TRBD1	NA	TRBJ1-3	TRBV28	CASSPDRVHTIYF	TGTGCCAGCAGCCCGGACAGGGTACACACCATATATTTT
NA	NA	TRBJ1-5	TRBV6-2/TRBV6-3	CASSYTTLAQPQHF	TGTGCCAGCAGTTACACGACACTGGCCCAGCCCCAGCATTTT
NA	few	TRBJ1-1	TRBV9	CASSINQANTEAFF	TGTGCCAGCAGCATAAACCAGGCGAACACTGAAGCTTTCTTT
TRBD1	NA	TRBJ1-3	TRBV25-1	CASSGTGTLPGNTIYF	TGTGCCAGCAGTGGGACAGGGACGTTACCTGGAAACACCATATATTTT
NA	once	TRBJ1-1	TRBV10-3	CAISEPTGLNTEAFF	TGTGCCATCAGTGAGCCCACGGGGTTGAACACTGAAGCTTTCTTT
TRBD1	NA	TRBJ1-4	TRBV28	CASSPRQGATNEKLFF	TGTGCCAGCAGTCCACGACAGGGGGCAACTAATGAAAAACTGTTTTTT
TRBD2	NA	TRBJ2-5	TRBV7-9	CASSSFGGQETQYF	TGTGCCAGCAGCTCCTTCGGGGGGCAAGAGACCCAGTACTTC
NA	NA	TRBJ1-1	TRBV12-3/TRBV12-4	CASSPAVDTEAFF	TGTGCCAGCAGCCCTGCGGTAGACACTGAAGCTTTCTTT
TRBD1	NA	TRBJ1-2	TRBV6-5	CASSFTGTGGYTF	TGTGCCAGCAGTTTCACCGGGACAGGGGGCTACACCTTC
TRBD1	NA	TRBJ2-7	TRBV10-3	CAISRDRESHEQYF	TGTGCCATCAGTAGGGACAGGGAGAGCCACGAGCAGTACTTC
NA	NA	TRBJ2-7	TRBV20-1	CSASEGLLYEQYF	TGCAGTGCTAGTGAGGGACTCCTCTACGAGCAGTACTTC
NA	once	TRBJ2-7	TRBV5-6	CASSLGPTYEQYF	TGTGCCAGCAGCTTGGGTCCTACCTACGAGCAGTACTTC
TRBD1	NA	TRBJ1-2	TRBV4-3	CASSQGWDRGAYGYTF	TGCGCCAGCAGCCAAGGGTGGGACAGGGGAGCCTATGGCTACACCTTC
NA	NA	TRBJ1-2	TRBV7-9	CASSLGYRENYGYTF	TGTGCCAGCAGCTTGGGCTACAGGGAAAACTATGGCTACACCTTC
NA	NA	TRBJ2-1	TRBV5-1	CASSLEVRRSSYNEQFF	TGCGCCAGCAGCTTGGAGGTCAGGAGGAGCTCCTACAATGAGCAGTTCTTC
TRBD2	NA	TRBJ2-3	TRBV7-9	CASSPPGLAGPDTQYF	TGTGCCAGCAGCCCACCGGGACTAGCGGGGCCAGATACGCAGTATTTT
NA	NA	TRBJ2-3	TRBV7-2	CASSTSTDTQYF	TGTGCCAGCAGCACTAGCACAGATACGCAGTATTTT
TRBD2	NA	TRBJ2-7	TRBV15	CATSRDISGTSSRPYEQYF	TGTGCCACCAGCAGGGACATTTCGGGGACTAGCTCTCGTCCCTACGAGCAGTACTTC
TRBD2	NA	TRBJ2-7	TRBV27	CASSWTSGSYEQYF	TGTGCCAGCAGTTGGACTAGCGGGAGCTACGAGCAGTACTTC
NA	NA	TRBJ1-2	TRBV6-5	CASSYRFTREDGYTF	TGTGCCAGCAGTTATAGGTTTACACGGGAGGATGGCTACACCTTC
NA	few	TRBJ2-7	TRBV9	CASSVGPGKDYEQYF	TGTGCCAGCAGCGTAGGTCCCGGGAAGGACTACGAGCAGTACTTC
NA	many	TRBJ2-2	TRBV24-1	CATSEGALDTGELFF	TGTGCCACCAGTGAAGGGGCGCTGGACACCGGGGAGCTGTTTTTT
TRBD2	NA	TRBJ2-4	TRBV7-6	CASSLGGYKNIQYF	TGTGCCAGCAGCCTCGGGGGGTACAAAAACATTCAGTACTTC
NA	NA	TRBJ2-3	TRBV30	CAWSGGGSTDTQYF	TGTGCCTGGAGTGGAGGTGGGTCCACAGATACGCAGTATTTT
NA	NA	TRBJ2-2	TRBV5-1	CASSRDRTNTGELFF	TGCGCCAGCAGTCGTGACAGGACGAACACCGGGGAGCTGTTTTTT
NA	NA	TRBJ1-2	TRBV6-2/TRBV6-3	CASSYYRLNYGYTF	TGTGCCAGCAGTTATTACAGGCTAAACTATGGCTACACCTTC
TRBD1	NA	TRBJ2-3	TRBV2	CASSVGTGVTDTQYF	TGTGCCAGCAGCGTCGGGACAGGCGTCACAGATACGCAGTATTTT
TRBD1	few	TRBJ1-2	TRBV4-2	CASSLGTGEANYGYTF	TGTGCCAGCAGCCTAGGGACAGGCGAAGCTAACTATGGCTACACCTTC
NA	NA	TRBJ1-4	TRBV28	CASSLLILGRGSEKLFF	TGTGCCAGCAGTTTATTGATCTTGGGCAGGGGTAGTGAAAAACTGTTTTTT
TRBD1	NA	TRBJ1-6	TRBV24-1	CATSDPDRGFYSPLHF	TGTGCCACCAGTGATCCGGACAGGGGCTTTTATTCACCCCTCCACTTT
NA	once	TRBJ1-2	TRBV14	CASSQDVQGSYGYTF	TGTGCCAGCAGCCAAGATGTACAGGGCTCCTATGGCTACACCTTC
NA	NA	TRBJ1-2	TRBV5-6	CASSSNPGERYTF	TGTGCCAGCAGCTCTAATCCAGGGGAACGCTACACCTTC
TRBD2	many	TRBJ2-5	TRBV4-2	CASSQGAGGPETQYF	TGTGCCAGCAGCCAGGGAGCGGGGGGGCCGGAGACCCAGTACTTC
TRBD2	NA	TRBJ2-5	TRBV7-9	CASSWRGAQETQYF	TGTGCCAGCAGCTGGCGGGGGGCCCAAGAGACCCAGTACTTC
TRBD1	NA	TRBJ2-7	TRBV5-1	CASSSERQGVDEQYF	TGCGCCAGCAGCTCGGAGAGACAGGGAGTTGACGAGCAGTACTTC
NA	NA	TRBJ1-5	TRBV9	CASSAGWESNQPQHF	TGTGCCAGCAGCGCGGGCTGGGAGAGCAATCAGCCCCAGCATTTT
NA	NA	TRBJ1-5	TRBV12-5	CASGLFPEPQHF	TGTGCTAGTGGTTTGTTCCCGGAGCCCCAGCATTTT
NA	NA	TRBJ1-1	TRBV28	CASSPRNTEAFF	TGTGCCAGCAGTCCCCGGAACACTGAAGCTTTCTTT
TRBD1	NA	TRBJ2-1	TRBV7-9	CASSYLWTGDNEQFF	TGTGCCAGCAGCTACCTCTGGACAGGGGACAATGAGCAGTTCTTC
NA	few	TRBJ2-7	TRBV30	CAWSQGQEQYF	TGTGCCTGGAGCCAAGGACAGGAGCAGTACTTC
NA	NA	TRBJ1-2	TRBV12-3/TRBV12-4	CASSILGRDGYTF	TGTGCCAGCTCAATCCTCGGGCGGGATGGCTACACCTTC
TRBD1	NA	TRBJ2-2	TRBV16	CASSQRDRGATGELFF	TGTGCCAGCAGCCAACGGGACAGGGGGGCCACCGGGGAGCTGTTTTTT
TRBD2	once	TRBJ2-7	TRBV29-1	CSVRGGQGEQYF	TGCAGCGTCCGGGGGGGGCAGGGCGAGCAGTACTTC
NA	NA	TRBJ1-2	TRBV29-1	CSVEGRSTSNYGYTF	TGCAGCGTTGAAGGGCGGTCAACTTCTAACTATGGCTACACCTTC
TRBD2	NA	TRBJ2-1	TRBV7-9	CASSPGGRGVPDEQFF	TGTGCCAGCAGCCCCGGAGGGCGGGGGGTCCCCGATGAGCAGTTCTTC